Presented here are 23 T cell receptor beta chains from one specimen sequenced in a study of beta chain features in type 1 diabetes (dated by TCRdb to 2016 to 2019). Library preparation was by the immunoSEQ multiplex PCR assay. All of the isolated RNA was reverse transcribed with the High Capacity cDNA Reverse Transcription Kit, so expressed TCRB transcripts were sequenced. TCRdb took this table from immuneACCESS and kept in-frame rearrangements with V and J called. Such tables lack part of the clones; where checked against another copy, unresolved V genes explain under half of the gap, and the rest is unexplained. Recorded for this sample are 200,000 to 250,000 clones; 25% to 30% of them occurred a single time. Of the sample, roughly 4% is held by the ten largest clones. The sequencing sample was made of central memory CD4+ T cells from blood. These TCRs come from a young man in good health.

The chain has TRBV10-3 and TRBJ2-7; 11 bases are a match to TRBD1. V shed 9 bases and J 5 bases; nucleotides not matched to a gene: 6. Germline values: CDR1 ENHRY, CDR2 SYGVKD. The CDR3 sequence is 13 residues long. This chain's CDR3 is CAIRGQGADEQYF. The CDR3 DNA reads TGTGCCATTAGAGGACAGGGGGCCGACGAGCAGTACTTC.

The V call is TRBV4-1, the J call TRBJ1-5, with D tentatively TRBD1 (5 bases). The CDR3 has 14 residues. The germline V and J ends were trimmed by 4 bases and 6 bases, with 13 bases remaining between them. The germline V gene has CDR1 MGHRA and CDR2 YSYEKL. The CDR3 reads CASSPEVQGQPQHF. CDR3 DNA: TGCGCCAGCAGCCCGGAGGTCCAGGGTCAGCCCCAGCATTTT.

The V call is TRBV7-2, the J call TRBJ1-3, with 9 bases matching TRBD1. Germline V gene data show CDR1 as SGHTA and CDR2 as FQGNSA. CDR3 length: 16 residues. The trim removed 5 bases at V and 2 bases at J, leaving 7 bases unmatched. CDR3 nucleotides: TGTGCCAGCAGCATACAGGGGGCGCAGACTGGAAACACCATATATTTT. The encoded protein is CASSIQGAQTGNTIYF. The full variable domain, in which reference TRBV7-2 and TRBJ1-3 provide the parts outside the CDR3, is GAGVSQSPSNKVTEKGKDVELRCDPISGHTALYWYRQSLGQGLEFLIYFQGNSAPDKSGLPSDRFSAERTGGSVSTLTIQRTQQEDSAVYLCASSIQGAQTGNTIYFGEGSWLTVV.

J is TRBJ2-1 and V is TRBV15, with unresolved D. The CDR3 runs 13 residues. Germline V lookup: CDR1 LNHNV, CDR2 YYDKDF (reference sequence). V gave up 0 bases and J gave up 9 bases, with 9 bases separating them. The CDR3 nucleotides read TGTGCCACCAGCAGAGATCTACTCCCTGAGCAGTTCTTC. It yields the protein CATSRDLLPEQFF.

In this sample, this clone is medium-sized. The chain carries TRBV23-1 and TRBJ1-2; the D gene is possibly TRBD1 (6 bases). TRBV23-1 is known as an ORF, though its function is uncertain. The CDR3 extends over 10 amino acids. V was cut by 6 bases and J by 9 bases, with 8 bases left in between. In DNA form, the CDR3 reads TGCGCCAGCAGGGACAGTAGCTACACCTTC. Protein product: CASRDSSYTF.

V gene TRBV5-1 combines with J gene TRBJ2-7, with 10 bases lining up with TRBD2. Germline V CDR1 and CDR2: SGHRS, YFSETQ. The CDR3 spans 15 residues. V was clipped by 0 bases and J by 5 bases; unmatched bases: 5. This chain's CDR3 is CASSLASGSFNEQYF. The CDR3 nucleotides read TGCGCCAGCAGCTTGGCTAGCGGGAGCTTCAACGAGCAGTACTTC.

This rearrangement joins TRBV30 to TRBJ1-2, with 8 bases fitting TRBD1. Trimming cost V 0 bases and J 5 bases; bases outside gene matches: 5. Germline V lookup: CDR1 GTSNPN, CDR2 SVGIG (reference sequence). The CDR3 is 14 amino acids. Written as DNA, the CDR3 is TGTGCCTGGAGTGTAATGCAGGGGGCATATGGCTACACCTTC. This translates into CAWSVMQGAYGYTF.

The V call is TRBV10-2, the J call TRBJ2-7; D uncertain. From germline, CDR1 is WSHSY and CDR2 SAAADI. Between the trimmed V and J ends, which lost 9 bases and 2 bases, there was a span of 11 bases. CDR3 length: 12 amino acids. The CDR3 loop reads CASRHNPYEQYF. The CDR3 nucleotides read TGCGCCAGTAGACACAATCCCTACGAGCAGTACTTC.

This clone came up a few times. The rearrangement links TRBV7-2 to TRBJ2-2; 11 bases fit TRBD2. J gave up 4 bases and V 3 bases, and 4 bases lay outside the gene matches. The germline CDR1 and CDR2 sequences are SGHTA and FQGNSA. CDR3 length equals 16 residues. The CDR3 DNA reads as TGTGCCAGCAGCTTTCCCGGGACTAGCGGCACCGGGGAGCTGTTTTTT. Protein sequence: CASSFPGTSGTGELFF.

This clone came up many times. This chain joins TRBV7-2 and TRBJ2-1; 8 nucleotides align to TRBD2. The trim removed 4 bases at V and 0 bases at J, leaving 2 bases unmatched. The CDR3 is 15 residues long. From germline, CDR1 is SGHTA and CDR2 FQGNSA. CDR3: CASSSLADSYNEQFF. The CDR3 DNA follows: TGTGCCAGCAGCTCACTAGCGGACTCCTACAATGAGCAGTTCTTC.

The genes are TRBV30 and TRBJ2-3, with D possibly TRBD2 on 5 matching bases. Germline CDR1 and CDR2: GTSNPN and SVGIG (reference sequence). The CDR3 is 13 amino acids. With 4 bases removed from V and 2 bases from J, the gap between germline ends came to 10 bases. The CDR3 loop is CAWTDSYTDTQYF. DNA for the CDR3: TGTGCCTGGACGGACTCGTACACAGATACGCAGTATTTT.

The chain employs TRBV2 and TRBJ2-5; D uncertain. Germline V gene data show CDR1 as SNHLY and CDR2 as FYNNEI. With 6 bases removed from V and 11 bases from J, the gap between germline ends came to 13 bases. This CDR3 comprises 11 residues. The CDR3, as DNA: TGTGCCAGCAGCCTCGGAATCAGTCAGTACTTC. Its protein product is CASSLGISQYF.

The sample holds a few counts of this clone. The V gene is TRBV5-1, the J gene TRBJ2-3; D unclear. Germline assignment: CDR1 SGHRS and CDR2 YFSETQ. Trimming cost V 1 base and J 2 bases, with 8 bases left between them. CDR3 length equals 14 residues. CDR3 loop: CASSLNSPTDTQYF. DNA of the CDR3: TGCGCCAGCAGCTTGAACAGCCCCACAGATACGCAGTATTTT.

This clone was picked up a small number of times. The V gene is TRBV29-1, the J gene TRBJ1-2, with 9 bases aligning to TRBD1. Germline-derived CDR1 and CDR2 are SQVTM and ANQGSEA. J lost 7 bases, V lost 4 bases, and 7 bases had no gene match. The CDR3 is made up of 13 amino acids. CDR3 bases: TGCAGCGTTGTACAGGGGGCGATCGGTGGCTACACCTTC. It yields the protein CSVVQGAIGGYTF.

The V call is TRBV29-1, the J call TRBJ2-5; 12 bases line up with TRBD1. J lost 5 bases, V lost 3 bases, and 7 bases had no gene match. Per the germline V gene, CDR1 is SQVTM and CDR2 is ANQGSEA. The CDR3 is made up of 15 amino acids. The CDR3 DNA reads as TGCAGCGTTGATTCCGGGACAGGGGGCTGGGAGACCCAGTACTTC. Protein product: CSVDSGTGGWETQYF.

As concerns this clone: The sample has other DNA sequences that encode this CDR3 too. The chain couples TRBV9 to TRBJ1-1; D not resolved. CDR1 and CDR2 from the germline V gene are SGDLS and YYNGEE. This CDR3 contains 13 residues. Trimming took off 3 bases at V and 0 bases at J, with 6 bases between the two ends. CDR3: CASSARMNTEAFF. DNA of the CDR3: TGTGCCAGCAGCGCAAGGATGAACACTGAAGCTTTCTTT.

This clone turned up a few times. The V and J genes are TRBV28 and TRBJ2-7; D gene uncertain. The V end lost 2 bases, the J end lost 1 base, and 9 bases lay between the germline ends. The CDR3 extends over 14 amino acids. CDR1 is MDHEN and CDR2 is SYDVKM in the germline V gene. Written as DNA, the CDR3 is TGTGCCAGCAGTTTACTGGGATTGTCCTACGAGCAGTACTTC. It yields the protein CASSLLGLSYEQYF.

V is TRBV6-1 and J is TRBJ2-1; D may be TRBD2 (5 bases). Germline values: CDR1 MNHNS, CDR2 SASEGT. Trimming shortened V by 6 bases and J by 1 base, and 13 bases separated the two germline ends. CDR3 length equals 15 residues. In DNA, the CDR3 is TGTGCCAGCAGCTCCTCTACGGGGTCCTACAATGAGCAGTTCTTC. Its protein product is CASSSSTGSYNEQFF.

The chain uses TRBV28 and TRBJ2-3, with TRBD1 identical over 7 bases. This CDR3 contains 15 residues. V shed 1 base and J 4 bases; nucleotides not matched to a gene: 5. Germline V gives CDR1 MDHEN, CDR2 SYDVKM. As DNA, the CDR3 is TGTGCCAGCAGTTTATCCACAGGGGTCGCAGATACGCAGTATTTT. Its protein is CASSLSTGVADTQYF. Variable domain in full (rest from reference TRBV28 and TRBJ2-3): DVKVTQSSRYLVKRTGEKVFLECVQDMDHENMFWYRQDPGLGLRLIYFSYDVKMKEKGDIPEGYSVSREKKERFSLILESASTNQTSMYLCASSLSTGVADTQYFGPGTRLTVL.

V and J are TRBV29-1 and TRBJ1-2, with D unclear. The CDR3 contains 13 residues. The germline V gene encodes CDR1 SQVTM and CDR2 ANQGSEA. The V end lost 4 bases, the J end lost 2 bases, and 11 bases lay between the germline ends. CDR3 coding DNA: TGCAGCGTTGGATCAGCGGGGAACTATGGCTACACCTTC. It is translated as CSVGSAGNYGYTF. The full variable domain, with the rest looked up from reference TRBV29-1 and TRBJ1-2, is SAVISQKPSRDICQRGTSLTIQCQVDSQVTMMFWYRQQPGQSLTLIATANQGSEATYESGFVIDKFPISRPNLTFSTLTVSNMSPEDSSIYLCSVGSAGNYGYTFGSGTRLTVV.

The V and J genes are TRBV7-6 and TRBJ2-1; 13 nucleotides match TRBD2. CDR1 is SGHVS, CDR2 FNYEAQ, per germline. J gave up 0 bases and V 4 bases, and 9 bases lay outside the gene matches. The CDR3 is 19 residues long. CDR3 protein: CASSSLTSGGPSSYNEQFF. CDR3 nucleotide sequence: TGTGCCAGCAGCTCCTTGACTAGCGGGGGGCCGAGCTCCTACAATGAGCAGTTCTTC.

With regard to this clone: A single base separates this from a much larger clone, so it may be a read error. V is TRBV6-5 and J is TRBJ2-1, with 11 bases aligning to TRBD2. The germline gives CDR1 MNHEY, CDR2 SVGAGI. This CDR3 has 16 residues. The CDR3 here is CACSSLTSGRNNEQFF. The CDR3 DNA is TGTGCCTGCAGTTCGCTCACTAGCGGGAGAAACAATGAGCAGTTCTTC.

This clone was counted a few times. V is TRBV29-1 and J is TRBJ2-7, with 8 bases that match TRBD2. CDR3 length: 11 residues. J was trimmed by 4 bases and V by 7 bases; bases with no gene match: 3. Germline V gene lookup returns CDR1 SQVTM and CDR2 ANQGSEA. CDR3 coding DNA: TGCAGCGCAGCGGGAGATTACGAGCAGTACTTC. Residues: CSAAGDYEQYF.